A single sample gave rise to the 27 T cell receptor beta chains below, sequenced in a study of T cells in Graves' hyperthyroidism and ophthalmopathy. RNA transcripts provided the source from which TCR beta CDR3 regions were amplified. During a first-round RT-PCR of the TCR CDR3, the HTBI primer set was used. Via MiXCR, TCRdb re-called the multiplex PCR reads, giving one row per CDR3 protein. The top ten clones hold roughly 49% of a sample with some 490,000 distinct CDR3 sequences, less than 25% of them seen once. Sequenced input: blood. The receptors were gathered from a woman in her sixties or seventies with Graves' ophthalmopathy.

Regarding this clonotype: With a much larger clone just one base away, this may be a read error. The J gene is TRBJ2-7, the V gene TRBV28; TRBD2 is a possible D gene (5 bases). The V end was cut by 5 bases, the J end by 9 bases, with 8 bases between. The CDR3 is 10 amino acids. CDR1 is MDHEN and CDR2 is SYDVKM in the germline V gene. CDR3 sequence reads: CASSARVQYF. In DNA form, the CDR3 reads TGTGCCAGCAGTGCGAGGGTGCAGTACTTC. Complete variable domain (other parts from reference TRBV28 and TRBJ2-7): DVKVTQSSRYLVKRTGEKVFLECVQDMDHENMFWYRQDPGLGLRLIYFSYDVKMKEKGDIPEGYSVSREKKERFSLILESASTNQTSMYLCASSARVQYFGPGTRLTVT.

This clonotype was seen more than once but under ten times. The chain is built from TRBV20-1 and TRBJ2-3, with 8 bases matching TRBD1. Looked up from germline, CDR1 is DFQATT and CDR2 is SNEGSKA (reference sequence). The length of the CDR3 is 13 residues. V gave up 5 bases and J gave up 8 bases; unmatched junction bases: 9. CDR3 coding DNA: TGCAGTGCTGCGACAGGGGCGGCGGGTACGCAGTATTTT. Encoded protein: CSAATGAAGTQYF.

V gene TRBV29-1 combines with J gene TRBJ1-1; no clear D gene. Between the trimmed V and J ends, which lost 3 bases and 4 bases, there was a span of 12 bases. The CDR3 runs 13 residues. Per the germline V gene, CDR1 is SQVTM and CDR2 is ANQGSEA. CDR3 sequence reads: CSVDSLGSTEAFF. CDR3 bases: TGCAGCGTTGATAGTCTGGGGAGCACTGAAGCTTTCTTT.

This clonotype was detected a few times. The rearrangement links TRBV10-3 to TRBJ2-7; D may correspond to TRBD1 or TRBD2 (6 bases each). There are 12 residues in the CDR3. Germline values: CDR1 ENHRY, CDR2 SYGVKD. The V gene lost 4 bases and the J gene lost 6 bases, with 10 bases spanning the gap. DNA of the CDR3: TGTGCCATCAGTGTAGGGGGGCCCGAGCAGTACTTC. Amino acids: CAISVGGPEQYF.

This clonotype has a handful of counts. The chain has TRBV10-2 and TRBJ2-1; 7 nucleotides match TRBD2. The CDR3 contains 15 residues. Germline V gene sequence: CDR1 WSHSY, CDR2 SAAADI. V shed 10 bases, J shed 7 bases, and the junction held 16 bases outside the gene matches. CDR3 coding DNA: TGCGCCATTTGGGAGGGGAGCGGGACTGGAAATGAGCAGTTCTTC. Translated: CAIWEGSGTGNEQFF.

This clonotype showed up just a few times. The chain joins TRBV27 to TRBJ2-7; 10 bases match TRBD1. V lost 2 bases and J lost 6; bases outside the gene matches: 10. CDR1 and CDR2 (germline): MNHEY, SMNVEV (reference sequence). This CDR3 is built from 16 residues. CDR3 protein: CASSLGPGQGFAEQYF. DNA of the CDR3: TGTGCCAGCAGTTTAGGGCCGGGACAGGGGTTTGCCGAGCAGTACTTC.

This clonotype was recorded many times. The chain is built from TRBV20-1 and TRBJ2-6, with 7 positions matching TRBD1. The CDR3 totals 15 residues. Germline assignment: CDR1 DFQATT and CDR2 SNEGSKA (reference sequence). With V trimmed by 5 bases and J by 2 bases, 6 bases remained unmatched. CDR3 sequence: CSARQGWAGANVLTF. The CDR3 DNA reads TGCAGTGCTCGACAGGGATGGGCTGGGGCCAACGTCCTGACTTTC.

The table lists this clonotype with many counts. The rearrangement links TRBV11-2 to TRBJ1-2, with D perhaps matching TRBD1 (6 bases). The CDR3 covers 13 residues. CDR1 and CDR2 (germline): SGHAT, FQNNGV. V was cut by 5 bases and J by 2 bases, with 9 bases left in between. The DNA for the CDR3 is TGTGCCAGCAGCCGGGACAACAACTATGGCTACACCTTC. Amino acid sequence: CASSRDNNYGYTF.

The CDR3 reads CASSMTVADTEAFF. In DNA, the CDR3 is TGCGCCAGCAGCATGACAGTCGCTGACACTGAAGCTTTCTTT. This chain links TRBV5-1 with TRBJ1-1; tentative D call: TRBD1 (5 bases). CDR1 and CDR2 from the germline V gene are SGHRS and YFSETQ. The V gene lost 4 bases and the J gene lost 3 bases, with 13 bases spanning the gap. CDR3 length equals 14 residues.

As regards this clonotype: The DNA is left out, because the CDR3 cannot be placed on it with certainty; the CDR3 is given as TCRdb lists it. V is TRBV7-2 and J is TRBJ2-7; the table's D call, TRBD1, was not checked against the DNA. Per germline, CDR1 SGHTA and CDR2 FQGNSA. The CDR3 extends over 15 residues, inclusive of both ends. The CDR3 here is CASSLVFGAGYEQYF.

This clonotype was detected only a few times. The chain recombines TRBV20-1 with TRBJ2-7; 13 bases are a match to TRBD2. Germline V CDR1 and CDR2: DFQATT, SNEGSKA (reference sequence). The junction had 0 bases not matched to a gene; V was cut back by 5 bases and J by 2 bases. The CDR3 has 13 amino acids. This CDR3 is CSAGLAGAYEQYF. The CDR3 nucleotides read TGCAGTGCTGGACTAGCGGGAGCCTACGAGCAGTACTTC.

The rearrangement uses TRBV7-2 and TRBJ1-1; D gene ambiguous. Germline V gene data show CDR1 as SGHTA and CDR2 as FQGNSA. The CDR3 covers 14 residues. Trimming shortened V by 0 bases and J by 6 bases, and 11 bases separated the two germline ends. The CDR3 reads CASSLADILAEAFF. In DNA form, the CDR3 reads TGTGCCAGCAGCTTAGCCGACATCCTCGCTGAAGCTTTCTTT.

Many counts were recorded for this clonotype. The chain is built from TRBV27 and TRBJ2-5; 10 bases line up with TRBD2. V trimming: 4 bases; J trimming: 4 bases; junction bases outside the gene matches: 3. This CDR3 comprises 14 residues. Germline loops: CDR1 MNHEY, CDR2 SMNVEV (reference sequence). CDR3 bases: TGTGCCAGCAGTTCCCAGCGGGAGGGAGAGACCCAGTACTTC. Translation: CASSSQREGETQYF.

The rearrangement joins TRBV2 to TRBJ1-2, with D unresolved. The CDR3 covers 12 residues. Germline V gene lookup returns CDR1 SNHLY and CDR2 FYNNEI. With 9 bases removed from V and 4 bases from J, the gap between germline ends came to 12 bases. DNA of the CDR3: TGTGCCAGTGCCCCCGGGAGCTATGGCTACACCTTC. Protein: CASAPGSYGYTF.

V gene TRBV5-4 combines with J gene TRBJ2-7; possibly TRBD2 for D (6 bases). The CDR3 spans 15 residues. Trimming removed 3 bases at V and 3 bases at J, with 16 bases between. Germline V gene lookup returns CDR1 SGHNT and CDR2 YYREEE (reference sequence). The CDR3 protein is CASSSDGSGVYEQYF. The CDR3 DNA is TGTGCCAGCAGCTCCGACGGGAGCGGCGTCTACGAGCAGTACTTC.

This chain uses TRBV13 with TRBJ1-5, with D perhaps matching TRBD1 (6 bases). Germline values: CDR1 PRHDT, CDR2 FYEKMQ (reference sequence). V was clipped by 0 bases and J by 6 bases, with 9 bases between them. CDR3 length equals 14 residues. This chain's CDR3 is CASSLGQGIQPQHF. CDR3 nucleotide sequence: TGTGCCAGCAGCTTAGGACAGGGCATTCAGCCCCAGCATTTT. The entire variable domain, with the rest obtained from reference TRBV13 and TRBJ1-5, is as follows: AAGVIQSPRHLIKEKRETATLKCYPIPRHDTVYWYQQGPGQDPQFLISFYEKMQSDKGSIPDRFSAQQFSDYHSELNMSSLELGDSALYFCASSLGQGIQPQHFGDGTRLSIL.

This clonotype has just a few counts. The chain has TRBV20-1 and TRBJ2-1; 10 bases are a match to TRBD2. Germline values: CDR1 DFQATT, CDR2 SNEGSKA (reference sequence). V lost 0 bases to trimming and J lost 2 bases; unmatched junction nucleotides: 4. The CDR3 consists of 16 residues. The CDR3 loop reads CSARDLAGVAYNEQFF. The CDR3 DNA sequence: TGCAGTGCTAGAGACCTAGCGGGAGTGGCCTACAATGAGCAGTTCTTC.

This clonotype has just a few counts. This chain links TRBV29-1 with TRBJ1-5, with D hard to call. This CDR3 comprises 14 residues. CDR1 and CDR2 from the germline V gene are SQVTM and ANQGSEA. V lost 0 bases and J 0 bases, leaving 6 bases between the germline ends. The DNA of the CDR3 is TGCAGCGTTGAAGAGGGGAATAGCAATCAGCCCCAGCATTTT. It is translated as CSVEEGNSNQPQHF.

The chain has TRBV10-3 and TRBJ2-5, with D possibly being TRBD1 or TRBD2 (5 bases each). Germline CDR1 is ENHRY and CDR2 is SYGVKD. The CDR3 totals 14 residues. Trimming cost V 3 bases and J 4 bases, with 12 bases left between them. The DNA of the CDR3 is TGTGCCATCAGTGATTGGGGGTTATCAGAGACCCAGTACTTC. It translates to CAISDWGLSETQYF.

This clonotype came up many times. The V call is TRBV24-1, the J call TRBJ1-5; D is perhaps TRBD1 (6 bases). V lost 4 bases and J lost 3, with 12 bases in between. The CDR3 runs 15 residues. Germline V lookup: CDR1 KGHDR, CDR2 SFDVKD. The CDR3 region has the DNA TGTGCCACCAGTGAGGGGGGGCCGTACAATCAGCCCCAGCATTTT. It specifies CATSEGGPYNQPQHF.

This clonotype was recorded a few times. The chain recombines TRBV7-9 with TRBJ2-3; tentative D call: TRBD2 (6 bases). CDR3 length equals 16 residues. CDR1 and CDR2 from the germline V gene are SEHNR and FQNEAQ (reference sequence). Deletions cut 2 bases from V and 2 bases from J, with 14 bases between. The CDR3 sequence: CASSLPPGLITDTQYF. The DNA of the CDR3 is TGTGCCAGCAGCTTACCCCCGGGACTTATCACAGATACGCAGTATTTT.

The chain uses TRBV24-1 and TRBJ1-1, with D maybe TRBD1 (5 bases). CDR3 length: 16 residues. Germline V gives CDR1 KGHDR, CDR2 SFDVKD. V lost 6 bases to trimming and J lost 0 bases, with 16 bases between them. The CDR3: CATSRGGGYMNTEAFF. CDR3 nucleotides: TGTGCCACCAGTCGGGGGGGGGGATACATGAACACTGAAGCTTTCTTT.

This clonotype has just a few counts. V usage is TRBV2 and J usage is TRBJ1-1; D may be TRBD1 (6 bases). Trimming removed 4 bases from V and 4 bases from J, with 16 bases in between. Germline V lookup: CDR1 SNHLY, CDR2 FYNNEI. CDR3 length equals 15 residues. CDR3 nucleotides: TGTGCCAGCAGTGGGCCGGGACAACAAACCACTGAAGCTTTCTTT. This translates into CASSGPGQQTTEAFF. The whole variable domain, remainder taken from reference TRBV2 and TRBJ1-1, is EPEVTQTPSHQVTQMGQEVILRCVPISNHLYFYWYRQILGQKVEFLVSFYNNEISEKSEIFDDQFSVERPDGSNFTLKIRSTKLEDSAMYFCASSGPGQQTTEAFFGQGTRLTVV.

This clonotype appeared many times. This CDR3 reads CASRTHYRQSETQYF. CDR3 nucleotides: TGTGCCAGCCGTACCCACTATCGGCAATCAGAGACCCAGTACTTC. V is TRBV3-1 and J is TRBJ2-5; no clear D. CDR1 is LGHDT, CDR2 YNNKEL, per germline (reference sequence). This CDR3 has 15 amino acids. Trimming removed 8 bases at V and 4 bases at J, with 20 bases between.

The chain has TRBV20-1 and TRBJ2-7, with D perhaps matching TRBD2 (6 bases). V was pared by 5 bases and J by 7 bases, with 15 bases between. CDR1 and CDR2 (germline): DFQATT, SNEGSKA (reference sequence). The CDR3 totals 12 residues. For the CDR3, the DNA is TGCAGTGCTCTCAGCGGGTACGGTGAGCAGTACTTC. As protein: CSALSGYGEQYF.

This clonotype was recorded a few times. The CDR3 region is CASSEGQSQAIQYF. Written as DNA, the CDR3 is TGCGCCAGCAGCGAAGGACAGAGCCAAGCCATTCAGTACTTC. The gene calls are TRBV5-1 and TRBJ2-4, with TRBD1 as a possible D gene (6 bases). This CDR3 comprises 14 residues. The V gene's germline CDR1 is SGHRS and CDR2 YFSETQ. With 4 bases removed from V and 9 bases from J, the gap between germline ends came to 17 bases.

This clonotype was seen a few times. The chain uses TRBV5-1 and TRBJ1-1; possible D gene TRBD1, 6 bases. The V end was cut by 0 bases, the J end by 3 bases, with 12 bases between. The CDR3 is 15 amino acids. Germline loops: CDR1 SGHRS, CDR2 YFSETQ. The CDR3 DNA follows: TGCGCCAGCAGCTTGGGAGGGGGGACCTACACTGAAGCTTTCTTT. This sequence encodes CASSLGGGTYTEAFF.